Shown below are 14 T cell receptor beta chains from a single sample sequenced in a study of T cells in Graves' hyperthyroidism and ophthalmopathy. Using RNA transcripts as the source, TCR beta CDR3 regions were amplified. TCR CDR3 regions were first amplified by RT-PCR with HTBI primers. TCRdb re-analysed the multiplex PCR reads in MiXCR, keeping a single row per CDR3 protein. The table lists a few hundred thousand distinct CDR3 sequences, about 15% of them singletons. The sample consisted of blood. The origin of the receptors is a woman aged 25-40 years with Graves' hyperthyroidism.

The V gene is TRBV19, the J gene TRBJ1-1, with D perhaps matching TRBD1 (5 bases). Trimming removed 3 bases from V and 5 bases from J, with 10 bases in between. Germline values: CDR1 LNHDA, CDR2 SQIVND (reference sequence). This CDR3 is built from 13 residues. Written as DNA, the CDR3 is TGTGCCAGTAGTATTCCTAAGGGGACTGAAGCTTTCTTT. It codes for CASSIPKGTEAFF.

The genes are TRBV27 and TRBJ1-2; no clear D gene. Between the trimmed V and J ends, which lost 0 bases and 7 bases, there was a span of 9 bases. Germline values: CDR1 MNHEY, CDR2 SMNVEV (reference sequence). CDR3 length equals 13 residues. CDR3 DNA: TGTGCCAGCAGTTTATCCGTAAGAAGTGGCTACACCTTC. The encoded protein is CASSLSVRSGYTF.

This clonotype has a handful of counts. The V gene is TRBV7-9, the J gene TRBJ1-4; the D gene is possibly TRBD1 (6 bases). The CDR3 length is 13 residues. Looked up from germline, CDR1 is SEHNR and CDR2 is FQNEAQ (reference sequence). The V and J ends lost 7 bases and 5 bases respectively, with 11 bases between them. CDR3 loop: CASNTGSNEKLFF. Here the CDR3 DNA reads TGTGCCAGCAACACAGGGTCCAATGAAAAACTGTTTTTT. Looking up the rest from reference TRBV7-9 and TRBJ1-4 gives the full variable domain: DTGVSQNPRHKITKRGQNVTFRCDPISEHNRLYWYRQTLGQGPEFLTYFQNEAQLEKSRLLSDRFSAERPKGSFSTLEIQRTEQGDSAMYLCASNTGSNEKLFFGSGTQLSVL.

Ten or more counts support this clonotype. V usage is TRBV10-3 and J usage is TRBJ1-5, with D tentatively TRBD1 (5 bases). V was pared by 6 bases and J by 0 bases, with 15 bases between. There are 16 residues in the CDR3. Germline V gives CDR1 ENHRY, CDR2 SYGVKD. Written as DNA, the CDR3 is TGTGCCATCAGCAACACCCAGGGAATTAGCAATCAGCCCCAGCATTTT. Residues: CAISNTQGISNQPQHF.

The chain is built from TRBV6-1 and TRBJ1-3; no reliable D call. The V and J ends lost 8 bases and 0 bases respectively, with 11 bases between them. Germline assignment: CDR1 MNHNS and CDR2 SASEGT. The CDR3 has 14 amino acids. The CDR3 here is CASGWSASGNTIYF. The CDR3 nucleotides read TGTGCCAGCGGATGGTCGGCCTCTGGAAACACCATATATTTT.

J is TRBJ2-5 and V is TRBV6-4; 8 bases fit TRBD2. This CDR3 has 13 amino acids. Germline V gives CDR1 MRHNA, CDR2 SNTAGT. V lost 9 bases, J lost 4 bases, and 7 bases stayed unmatched. DNA of the CDR3: TGTGCCAGTAGCGGGAATTTAGGAGAGACCCAGTACTTC. This codes for CASSGNLGETQYF.

The chain carries TRBV29-1 and TRBJ2-1, with a tentative D call TRBD1 (5 bases). CDR3 length equals 13 residues. Germline-derived CDR1 and CDR2 are SQVTM and ANQGSEA. V dropped 7 bases and J dropped 6 bases, with 16 bases sitting between them. The DNA for the CDR3 is TGCAGCGGCGGTAAAGGGGCCTCCAATGAGCAGTTCTTC. Translation: CSGGKGASNEQFF.

The chain is built from TRBV10-3 and TRBJ1-5; 7 positions match TRBD1. This CDR3 has 14 residues. Germline values: CDR1 ENHRY, CDR2 SYGVKD. V shed 10 bases and J 2 bases; nucleotides not matched to a gene: 8. The CDR3 reads CATSDRAGNQPQHF. CDR3 DNA: TGTGCCACCTCAGACAGGGCTGGCAATCAGCCCCAGCATTTT.

In its sample, this clonotype was seen a few times. The chain combines TRBV5-4 with TRBJ2-3, with unresolved D. The V end was cut by 4 bases, the J end by 8 bases, with 14 bases between. Germline CDR1 and CDR2: SGHNT and YYREEE (reference sequence). This CDR3 has 13 amino acids. Here the CDR3 DNA reads TGTGCCAGCAGCCCCACTCCTATGGGTACGCAGTATTTT. This translates into CASSPTPMGTQYF. Complete variable domain (other parts from reference TRBV5-4 and TRBJ2-3): ETGVTQSPTHLIKTRGQQVTLRCSSQSGHNTVSWYQQALGQGPQFIFQYYREEENGRGNFPPRFSGLQFPNYSSELNVNALELDDSALYLCASSPTPMGTQYFGPGTRLTVL.

This clonotype came up many times. This chain uses TRBV29-1 with TRBJ2-3; perhaps TRBD1 as D (6 bases). Germline V gene data show CDR1 as SQVTM and CDR2 as ANQGSEA. The CDR3 loop spans 16 amino acids. Trimming took off 0 bases at V and 2 bases at J, with 15 bases between the two ends. In DNA, the CDR3 is TGCAGCGTTGAAGAGACGAGTTGGGGACACACAGATACGCAGTATTTT. This codes for CSVEETSWGHTDTQYF.

This clonotype has just a few counts. The rearrangement links TRBV24-1 to TRBJ1-2, with D hard to call. V was cut by 5 bases and J by 3 bases, with 3 bases left in between. The CDR3 length is 11 residues. Germline assignment: CDR1 KGHDR and CDR2 SFDVKD. The CDR3 spells CATSGDYGYTF. Written as DNA, the CDR3 is TGTGCCACCAGTGGGGACTATGGCTACACCTTC.

This clonotype has only a few counts. The chain carries TRBV20-1 and TRBJ2-2; D unresolved. The length of the CDR3 is 13 residues. The V gene lost 3 bases and the J gene lost 1 base, with 6 bases spanning the gap. CDR1 and CDR2 (germline): DFQATT, SNEGSKA (reference sequence). The CDR3: CSARNRNTGELFF. CDR3 in DNA: TGCAGTGCTAGGAACAGGAACACCGGGGAGCTGTTTTTT.

This clonotype was counted ten times or more. The chain recombines TRBV29-1 with TRBJ1-1, with a weak D call TRBD1 (5 bases). V gave up 0 bases and J gave up 4 bases, with 9 bases separating them. The germline V gene encodes CDR1 SQVTM and CDR2 ANQGSEA. This CDR3 contains 13 residues. The CDR3 coding sequence is TGCAGCGTTGAAGATTGGGGGGGCACTGAAGCTTTCTTT. It specifies CSVEDWGGTEAFF.

This clonotype was observed many times. The chain is built from TRBV28 and TRBJ2-6; no clear D. The germline V and J ends were trimmed by 3 bases and 0 bases, with 9 bases remaining between them. This CDR3 is 16 amino acids long. Germline loops: CDR1 MDHEN, CDR2 SYDVKM. The CDR3 nucleotides are TGTGCCAGCAGTTTCAGCGCACCCTCTGGGGCCAACGTCCTGACTTTC. Amino acids: CASSFSAPSGANVLTF.